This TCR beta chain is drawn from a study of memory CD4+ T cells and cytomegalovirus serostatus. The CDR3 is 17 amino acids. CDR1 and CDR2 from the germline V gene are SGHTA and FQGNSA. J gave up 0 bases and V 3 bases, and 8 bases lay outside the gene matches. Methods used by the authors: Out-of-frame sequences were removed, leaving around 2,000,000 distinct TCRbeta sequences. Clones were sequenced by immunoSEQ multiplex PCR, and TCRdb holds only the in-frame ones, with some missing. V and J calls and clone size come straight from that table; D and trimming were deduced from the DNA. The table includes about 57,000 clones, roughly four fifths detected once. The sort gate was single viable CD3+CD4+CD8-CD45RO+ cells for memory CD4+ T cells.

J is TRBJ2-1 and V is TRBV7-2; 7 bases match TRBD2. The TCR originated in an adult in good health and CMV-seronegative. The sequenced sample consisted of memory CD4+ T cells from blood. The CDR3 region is CASSFPTSQSSYNEQFF. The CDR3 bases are TGTGCCAGCAGCTTTCCGACTAGCCAGAGCTCCTACAATGAGCAGTTCTTC.